This T cell receptor beta chain was identified in a study of vaccination and CD4 T cells after COVID-19. At the level of the study: Post-COVID samples had a sampling time that fell a median roughly 100 days after diagnosis (range 35 to 161).

With the Oncomine TCR Beta short-read assay, DNA from cultured CD4+ T cells was sequenced. MiXCR, run by TCRdb on the PCR reads, gives a single entry per CDR3 protein. The profile shows tens of thousands of distinct CDR3 sequences, roughly 67% of them singletons. The CDR3 is made up of 16 amino acids. CDR1 is KGHDR, CDR2 SFDVKD, per germline. Trimming cost V 0 bases and J 2 bases; bases outside gene matches: 1. Details on this clonotype: Its matching antigen is unknown.

As for treatment: roughly ten-day PBMC culture with coronavirus spike peptide pools or control peptides (ViraFEST assay). Culture of two million PBMCs per well took place with 10 IU/ml IL-2 and 10 ug/ml peptide pools. This receptor was obtained from a human donor who received a COVID-19 vaccine. The chain is built from TRBV24-1 and TRBJ2-5; 11 bases agree with TRBD2. The sample was CD4+ T cells from blood, cultured in vitro, taken after SARS-CoV-2 vaccination. The CDR3 bases are TGTGCCACCAGTGATTTGCGACTAGCGGGGCAAGAGACCCAGTACTTC. Its translation: CATSDLRLAGQETQYF.